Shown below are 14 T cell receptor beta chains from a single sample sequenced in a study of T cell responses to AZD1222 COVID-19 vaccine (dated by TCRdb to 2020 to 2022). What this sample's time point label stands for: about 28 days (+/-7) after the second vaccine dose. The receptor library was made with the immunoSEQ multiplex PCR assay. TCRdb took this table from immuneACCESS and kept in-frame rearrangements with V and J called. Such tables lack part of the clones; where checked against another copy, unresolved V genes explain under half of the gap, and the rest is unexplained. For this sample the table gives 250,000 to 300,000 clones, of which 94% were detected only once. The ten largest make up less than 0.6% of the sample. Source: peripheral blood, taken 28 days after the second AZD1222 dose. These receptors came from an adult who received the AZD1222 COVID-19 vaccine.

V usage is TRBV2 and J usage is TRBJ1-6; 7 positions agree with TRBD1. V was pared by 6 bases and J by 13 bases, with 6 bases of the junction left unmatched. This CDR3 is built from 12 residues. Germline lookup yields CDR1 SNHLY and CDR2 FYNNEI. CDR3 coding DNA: TGTGCCAGCAGGTTCGACAGGGATCCCCTCCACTTT. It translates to CASRFDRDPLHF.

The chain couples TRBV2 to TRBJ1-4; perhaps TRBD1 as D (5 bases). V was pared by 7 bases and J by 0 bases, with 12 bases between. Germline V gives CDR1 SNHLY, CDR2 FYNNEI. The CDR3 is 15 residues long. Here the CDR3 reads CASNQDRATNEKLFF. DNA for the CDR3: TGTGCCAGCAACCAAGACAGAGCAACTAATGAAAAACTGTTTTTT.

The CDR3 loop is CATTRAPHTDTQYF. CDR3 nucleotide sequence: TGTGCCACCACCCGGGCCCCCCATACAGATACGCAGTATTTT. The V gene is TRBV28, the J gene TRBJ2-3, with D unclear. CDR3 length: 14 residues. Germline assignment: CDR1 MDHEN and CDR2 SYDVKM. V lost 10 bases, J lost 3 bases, and 17 bases lay in between.

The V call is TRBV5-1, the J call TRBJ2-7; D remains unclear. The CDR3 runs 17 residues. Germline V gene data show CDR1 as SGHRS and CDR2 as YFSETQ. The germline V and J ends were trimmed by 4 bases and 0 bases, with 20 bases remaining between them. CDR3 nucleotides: TGCGCCAGCAGCCCCCTCGTTTTTGAGGATTCCTCCTACGAGCAGTACTTC. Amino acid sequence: CASSPLVFEDSSYEQYF.

CDR3: CASRPQGAPYGYTF. As DNA, the CDR3 is TGTGCCAGCAGACCCCAGGGGGCTCCCTATGGCTACACCTTC. The chain links TRBV6-5 to TRBJ1-2; 8 nucleotides align to TRBD1. The length of the CDR3 is 14 residues. The germline CDR1 and CDR2 sequences are MNHEY and SVGAGI. V trimming: 6 bases; J trimming: 4 bases; junction bases outside the gene matches: 7.

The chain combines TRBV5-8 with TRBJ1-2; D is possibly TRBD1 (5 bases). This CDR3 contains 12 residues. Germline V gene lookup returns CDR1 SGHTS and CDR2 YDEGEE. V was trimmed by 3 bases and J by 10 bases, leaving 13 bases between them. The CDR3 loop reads CASSSYGAAYTF. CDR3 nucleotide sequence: TGTGCCAGCAGCTCCTACGGGGCCGCCTACACCTTC.

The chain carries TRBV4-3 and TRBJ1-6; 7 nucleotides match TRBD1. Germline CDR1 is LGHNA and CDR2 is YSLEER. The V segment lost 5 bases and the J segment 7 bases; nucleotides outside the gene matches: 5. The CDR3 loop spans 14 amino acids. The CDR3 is CASSSGTENSPLHF. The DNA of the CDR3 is TGCGCCAGCAGCTCCGGGACAGAGAATTCACCCCTCCACTTT.

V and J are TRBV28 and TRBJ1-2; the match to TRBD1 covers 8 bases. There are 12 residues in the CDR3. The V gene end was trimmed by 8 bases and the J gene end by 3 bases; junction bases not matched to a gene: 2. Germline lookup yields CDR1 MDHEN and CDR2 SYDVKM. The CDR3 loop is CASGQGDYGYTF. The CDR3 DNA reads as TGTGCCAGCGGACAGGGCGACTATGGCTACACCTTC.

The CDR3 coding sequence is TGTGCCAGCAGCTTCCCGGGGGGGGGTACCTACAATGAGCAGTTCTTC. Amino acids: CASSFPGGGTYNEQFF. V and J are TRBV11-2 and TRBJ2-1; 8 nucleotides agree with TRBD2. Germline CDR1 is SGHAT and CDR2 is FQNNGV. This CDR3 contains 16 residues. Trimming at V came to 3 bases and at J to 2 bases, leaving 6 bases not matched to a gene.

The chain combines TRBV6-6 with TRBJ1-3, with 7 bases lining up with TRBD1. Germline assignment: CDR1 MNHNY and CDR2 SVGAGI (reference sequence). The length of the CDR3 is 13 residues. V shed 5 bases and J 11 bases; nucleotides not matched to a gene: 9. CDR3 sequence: CASSGGQDRAIYF. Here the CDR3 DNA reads TGTGCCAGCAGTGGTGGACAGGATCGCGCCATATATTTT.

The CDR3 region has the DNA TGTGCCAGCAGTTGGGGACAGCGGAACACTGAAGCTTTCTTT. The encoded protein is CASSWGQRNTEAFF. V gene TRBV6-5 combines with J gene TRBJ1-1, with TRBD1 matching 7 bases. Per the germline V gene, CDR1 is MNHEY and CDR2 is SVGAGI. The trim removed 4 bases at V and 1 base at J, leaving 3 bases unmatched. This CDR3 has 14 amino acids.

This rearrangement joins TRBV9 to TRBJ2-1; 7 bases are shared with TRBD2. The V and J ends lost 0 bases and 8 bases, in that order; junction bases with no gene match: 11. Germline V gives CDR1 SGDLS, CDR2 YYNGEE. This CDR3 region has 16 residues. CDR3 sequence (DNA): TGTGCCAGCAGCGTAGCGGTCGGTGGCCGGGGGGATGAGCAGTTCTTC. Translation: CASSVAVGGRGDEQFF.

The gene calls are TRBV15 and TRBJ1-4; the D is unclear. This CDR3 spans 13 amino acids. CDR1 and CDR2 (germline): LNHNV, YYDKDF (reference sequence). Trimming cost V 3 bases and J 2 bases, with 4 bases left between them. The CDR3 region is CATSRGTNEKLFF. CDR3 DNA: TGTGCCACCAGCAGGGGCACTAATGAAAAACTGTTTTTT.

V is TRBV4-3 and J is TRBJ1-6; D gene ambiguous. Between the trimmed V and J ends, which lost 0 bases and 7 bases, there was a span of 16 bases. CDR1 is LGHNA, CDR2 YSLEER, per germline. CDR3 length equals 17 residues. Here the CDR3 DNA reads TGCGCCAGCAGCCAAGATTTGAACGACTTAAGAAATTCACCCCTCCACTTT. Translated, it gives CASSQDLNDLRNSPLHF.